The clone carrying this T cell receptor (beta chain) was detected only a few times. The data derive from a study of T cells after yellow fever vaccination. Study overall: Staining for CD3, CD45RA, CCR7 and CD95 enabled sorting of EM, EMRA, CM and Tscm memory subsets.

From the 5' RACE reads, TCRdb called clonotypes with MiXCR, one entry per CDR3 protein. This table holds just over 25,000 distinct CDR3 sequences, 4.5% to 7% found once. General study results and limits: Post-booster reappearance was seen for most primary-vaccination clones (96% CD4, about 88% CD8). The CD4 and CD8 compartments had a small share of their clonotypes in common. Abundant bulk-derived clonotypes could contaminate FACS-sorted repertoires.

The germline gives CDR1 SGHRS, CDR2 YFSETQ. CDR3 size: 17 residues. With 0 bases removed from V and 8 bases from J, the gap between germline ends came to 23 bases. This sequence originates from a young man who received the YFV17D yellow fever vaccine. V is TRBV5-1 and J is TRBJ1-2, with D possibly TRBD1 on 5 matching bases. The specimen comprised PBMCs, either bulk or a sorted T-cell subset (CD4+, CD8+, memory, or dextramer-sorted; not recorded which), sampled 15 days after the yellow fever booster vaccination. The CDR3 DNA is TGCGCCAGCAGCTTGGAAAAAACGCGAGACAGCCCCAAAGGCTACACCTTC. This gives the protein CASSLEKTRDSPKGYTF.